This TCR beta chain is from a study of T cell repertoires and HLA-DP antigens. Background on the study: Donor ages ranged from 18-to-29 to 60-to-69; two men, one woman. DNA input averaged approximately 220 ng in sorted CD137+CD4+ and about 1,300 ng in pre-culture CD4+. Study outcomes and limitations: No separate analysis of naive versus memory CD4+ cells was done. Previously undetected clones averaged about 35% and 50% against the two alleles respectively.

The CDR3 is 14 amino acids. Trimming cost V 4 bases and J 8 bases, with 12 bases left between them. Per germline, CDR1 SNHLY and CDR2 FYNNEI. Only in-frame clones appear in the TCRdb table, and some are missing; sequencing was by immunoSEQ multiplex PCR. The sample includes about 73,000 clones, roughly 78% seen only once; the top ten take roughly 1.5%. A word on this clone: What it recognizes is unknown.

V usage is TRBV2 and J usage is TRBJ1-6; weak D call: TRBD1 (5 bases). This TCR derives from a man aged 60 to 75 in good health and CMV-seronegative. Sample: CD4+ T cells from PBMCs. CDR3 sequence: CASSVRRGDSPLHF. For the CDR3, the DNA is TGTGCCAGCAGTGTTAGGAGAGGGGATTCACCCCTCCACTTT.